The T cell receptor beta chain under discussion was sequenced for a study of cytomegalovirus exposure and HLA in healthy donors. The PCR employed 60 Vbeta primers together with 13 Jbeta primers. The data were produced by immunoSEQ multiplex PCR, yet TCRdb's version contains in-frame clones alone and is incomplete. The profile shows 200,000 to 250,000 clones, approximately 80% of them singletons. Germline V gene data show CDR1 as MNHEY and CDR2 as SMNVEV (reference sequence). The CDR3 covers 17 residues. After removal of 8 bases from V and 7 bases from J, the junction contained 18 bases not matched to a gene. On this clone: Its antigen is unidentified.

Study results and limitations: Prior analysis indicated that the majority of TCR beta V segments exhibited productivity approximately 87% or approximately 30% of the time. The study designated around 150 TCR beta chains cytomegalovirus-associated.

The V call is TRBV27, the J call TRBJ2-2, with 8 bases lining up with TRBD1. This receptor was taken from a middle-aged woman in good health and CMV-seronegative. Material for sequencing was PBMCs. CDR3 amino acids: CASGVSPGTGRNGELFF. CDR3 sequence (DNA): TGTGCCAGCGGGGTTAGTCCCGGGACAGGACGGAACGGGGAGCTGTTTTTT.